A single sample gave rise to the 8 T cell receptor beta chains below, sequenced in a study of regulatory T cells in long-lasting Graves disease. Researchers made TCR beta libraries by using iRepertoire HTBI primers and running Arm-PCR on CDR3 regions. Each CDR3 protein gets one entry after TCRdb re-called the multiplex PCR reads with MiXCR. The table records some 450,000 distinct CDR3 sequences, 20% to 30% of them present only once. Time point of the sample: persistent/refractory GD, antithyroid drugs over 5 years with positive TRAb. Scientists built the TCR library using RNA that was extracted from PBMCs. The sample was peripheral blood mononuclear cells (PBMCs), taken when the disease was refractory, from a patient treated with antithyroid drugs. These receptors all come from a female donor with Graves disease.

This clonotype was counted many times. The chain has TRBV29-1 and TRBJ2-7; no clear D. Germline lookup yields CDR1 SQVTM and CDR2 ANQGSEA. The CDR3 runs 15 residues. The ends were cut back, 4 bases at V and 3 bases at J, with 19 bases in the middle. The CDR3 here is CSVVTGRAVNYEQYF. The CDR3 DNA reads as TGCAGCGTTGTGACCGGACGGGCCGTTAACTACGAGCAGTACTTC.

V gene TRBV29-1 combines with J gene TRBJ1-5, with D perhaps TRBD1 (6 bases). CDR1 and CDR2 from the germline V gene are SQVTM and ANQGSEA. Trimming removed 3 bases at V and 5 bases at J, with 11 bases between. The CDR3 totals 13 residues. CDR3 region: CSVEEPGDQPQHF. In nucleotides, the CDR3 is TGCAGCGTTGAGGAGCCAGGGGATCAGCCCCAGCATTTT.

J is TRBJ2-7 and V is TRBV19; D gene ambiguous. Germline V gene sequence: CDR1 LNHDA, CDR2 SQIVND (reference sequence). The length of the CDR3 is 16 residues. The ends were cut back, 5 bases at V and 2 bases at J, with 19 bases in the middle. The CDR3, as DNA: TGTGCCAGTAGTCTGTTGGCCGGCGGAAGAACCTACGAGCAGTACTTC. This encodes CASSLLAGGRTYEQYF.

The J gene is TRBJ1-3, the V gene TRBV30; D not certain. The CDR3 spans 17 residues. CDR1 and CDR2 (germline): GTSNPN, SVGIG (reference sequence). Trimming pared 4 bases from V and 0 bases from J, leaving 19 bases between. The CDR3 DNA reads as TGTGCCTGGACCCCAGGACTTTTCCCTCGCTCTGGAAACACCATATATTTT. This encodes CAWTPGLFPRSGNTIYF.

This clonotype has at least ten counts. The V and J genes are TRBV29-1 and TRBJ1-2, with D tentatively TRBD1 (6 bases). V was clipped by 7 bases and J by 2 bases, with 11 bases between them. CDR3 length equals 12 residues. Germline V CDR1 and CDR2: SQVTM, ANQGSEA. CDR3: CSEGDTNYGYTF. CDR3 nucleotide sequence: TGCAGCGAGGGGGATACCAACTATGGCTACACCTTC.

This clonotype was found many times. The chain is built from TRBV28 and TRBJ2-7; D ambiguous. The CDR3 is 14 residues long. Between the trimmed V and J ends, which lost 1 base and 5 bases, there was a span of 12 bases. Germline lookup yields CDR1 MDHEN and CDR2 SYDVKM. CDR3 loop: CASSLYGRSHEQYF. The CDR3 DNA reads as TGTGCCAGCAGTTTATACGGCAGATCTCACGAGCAGTACTTC.

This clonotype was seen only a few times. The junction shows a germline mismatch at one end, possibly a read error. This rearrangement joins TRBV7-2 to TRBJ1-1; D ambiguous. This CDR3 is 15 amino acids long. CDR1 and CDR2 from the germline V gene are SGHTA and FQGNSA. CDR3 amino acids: CASSAPGGGVTEAFF. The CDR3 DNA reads TGTGCCAGCAGCGCCCCGGGCGGCGGCGTCACTGAGGCTTTCTTT. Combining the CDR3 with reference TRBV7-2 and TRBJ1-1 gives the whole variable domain GAGVSQSPSNKVTEKGKDVELRCDPISGHTALYWYRQSLGQGLEFLIYFQGNSAPDKSGLPSDRFSAERTGGSVSTLTIQRTQQEDSAVYLCASSAPGGGVTEAFFGQGTRLTVV.

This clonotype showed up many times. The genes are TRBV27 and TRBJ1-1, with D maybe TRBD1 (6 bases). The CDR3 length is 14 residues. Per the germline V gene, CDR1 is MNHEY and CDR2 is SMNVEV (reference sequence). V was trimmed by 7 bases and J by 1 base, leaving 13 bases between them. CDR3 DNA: TGTGCCAGCAACGCAGGGGCCAAGAACACTGAAGCTTTCTTT. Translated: CASNAGAKNTEAFF.